Given below is one TCR beta chain in context. This specimen comes from a study of T-cell reconstitution after alpha-beta-depleted transplantation in children. Germline V CDR1 and CDR2: SGHRS, YFSETQ. Trimming took 4 bases from V and 2 from J, leaving 10 bases between them. This CDR3 is built from 15 residues. Preparation of the TCRbeta library involved a method that used unique molecular identifiers. TCRdb reprocessed the PCR reads with MiXCR, giving one entry per CDR3 protein. Of some 220,000 distinct CDR3 sequences detected, 8% to 9.5% appear once; the ten largest clones hold 5.5% to 8%. The V gene is TRBV5-1, the J gene TRBJ2-6, with D tentatively TRBD1 or TRBD2 (5 bases each). This specimen consisted of PBMCs from the stem cell graft donor, obtained from the stem cell graft. The TCR originated in a human donor who donated a stem cell graft to a child with acute lymphoblastic leukemia. The CDR3 region is CASSTGTTGANVLTF. The CDR3 DNA is TGCGCCAGCAGCACCGGGACGACTGGGGCCAACGTCCTGACTTTC.